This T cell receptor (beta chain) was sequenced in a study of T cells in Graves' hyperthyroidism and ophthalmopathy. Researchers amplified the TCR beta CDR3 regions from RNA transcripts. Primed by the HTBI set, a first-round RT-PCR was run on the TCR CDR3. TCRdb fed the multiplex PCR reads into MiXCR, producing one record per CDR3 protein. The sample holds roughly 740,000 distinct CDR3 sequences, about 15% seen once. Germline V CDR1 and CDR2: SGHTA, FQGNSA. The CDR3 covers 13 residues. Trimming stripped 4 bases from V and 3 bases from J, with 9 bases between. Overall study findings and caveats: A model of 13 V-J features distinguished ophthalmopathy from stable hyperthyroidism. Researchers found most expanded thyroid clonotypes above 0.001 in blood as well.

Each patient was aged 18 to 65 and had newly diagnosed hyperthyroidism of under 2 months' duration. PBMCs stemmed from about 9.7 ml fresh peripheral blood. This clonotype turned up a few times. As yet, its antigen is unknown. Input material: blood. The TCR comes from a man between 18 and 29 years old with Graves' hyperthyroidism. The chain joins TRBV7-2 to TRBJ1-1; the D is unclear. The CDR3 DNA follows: TGTGCCAGCAGCTCTTACTCCTACACTGAAGCTTTCTTT. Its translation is CASSSYSYTEAFF.